Listed below are T cell receptor beta chains from one sample, sequenced in a study of beta chain features in type 1 diabetes. Clones were read by immunoSEQ multiplex PCR, and TCRdb kept only the in-frame ones, dropping some. The table has under 450,000 clones, approximately 15% seen once. Input material: naive CD4+ T cells from blood. The receptors shown here come from a man under 40 in good health. CDR3s include the opening cysteine and the closing phenylalanine or tryptophan. Fields, in order: CDR3 protein, CDR3 DNA, J gene, V gene, clone size, D gene. A D gene is named only where the DNA matches it firmly. Rows give clone size only sometimes, using once, few, many, or a class for an expanded clone.

CASSARDRTGELFF,TGTGCCAGTAGTGCTCGGGATCGCACCGGGGAGCTGTTTTTT,TRBJ2-2,TRBV19,few,.
CASSVEPSERGGHF,TGTGCCAGCAGCGTAGAGCCGTCGGAGCGGGGGGGCCACTTC,TRBJ2-5,TRBV9,few,TRBD2
CASSVVAGGRSQYF,TGTGCCAGCAGTGTTGTAGCGGGAGGGCGGTCCCAGTACTTC,TRBJ2-5,TRBV25-1,few,TRBD2
CASSLGGEVTQYF,TGTGCCAGCAGCTTGGGAGGGGAAGTGACCCAGTACTTC,TRBJ2-5,TRBV7-2,.,TRBD2
CASSFDTGELFF,TGTGCCAGCAGCTTTGACACCGGGGAGCTGTTTTTT,TRBJ2-2,TRBV7-9,.,.
CASSPGTGSYEQYF,TGTGCCAGCTCACCGGGGACAGGGTCCTACGAGCAGTACTTC,TRBJ2-7,TRBV18,.,TRBD1
CSVEGGTGLANYGYTF,TGCAGCGTTGAAGGTGGGACAGGCCTAGCTAACTATGGCTACACCTTC,TRBJ1-2,TRBV29-1,few,TRBD1
CASSQDSGGPYSNQPQHF,TGCGCCAGCAGCCAAGATTCCGGGGGACCGTATAGCAATCAGCCCCAGCATTTT,TRBJ1-5,TRBV4-1,few,.
CAISERERYNEQFF,TGTGCCATCAGTGAGCGGGAGCGCTACAATGAGCAGTTCTTC,TRBJ2-1,TRBV10-3,.,.
CASSVAQGEKLFF,TGTGCCAGCAGCGTAGCTCAGGGGGAAAAACTGTTTTTT,TRBJ1-4,TRBV9,few,.
CASSQYGDIQYF,TGTGCCAGCAGCCAATACGGTGACATTCAGTACTTC,TRBJ2-4,TRBV14,.,.
CSVEDAIGFGPYTF,TGCAGCGTTGAAGATGCGATAGGGTTCGGACCTTACACCTTC,TRBJ1-2,TRBV29-1,.,.
CSGLGEGYTF,TGCAGCGGCCTGGGGGAGGGCTACACCTTC,TRBJ1-2,TRBV29-1,few,.
CSVGESGDQPQHF,TGCAGCGTGGGGGAGTCGGGGGATCAGCCCCAGCATTTT,TRBJ1-5,TRBV29-1,few,.
CASSVSGDVNIQYF,TGTGCCAGCAGCGTTAGCGGGGATGTGAACATTCAGTACTTC,TRBJ2-4,TRBV9,.,TRBD2
CSVVKDTEAFF,TGCAGCGTTGTGAAGGACACTGAAGCTTTCTTT,TRBJ1-1,TRBV29-1,.,.
CASSQDPKSSTNEQFF,TGCGCCAGCAGCCAAGATCCTAAAAGCAGTACCAATGAGCAGTTCTTC,TRBJ2-1,TRBV4-1,.,.
CASSLVVGPHEQYF,TGTGCCAGCAGCTTGGTGGTGGGACCCCACGAGCAGTACTTC,TRBJ2-7,TRBV5-6,once,.
CASSLDLGQPQHF,TGTGCCAGCAGCTTAGATCTTGGTCAGCCCCAGCATTTT,TRBJ1-5,TRBV7-2,.,.
CASSSPGDGYTF,TGCGCCAGCAGCTCGCCAGGGGATGGCTACACCTTC,TRBJ1-2,TRBV5-1,.,.
CASSDHDRGEKLFF,TGTGCCAGCAGTGATCATGACAGGGGGGAAAAACTGTTTTTT,TRBJ1-4,TRBV25-1,.,TRBD1
CVFSSHKQYF,TGTGTCTTTTCTAGCCACAAGCAGTACTTC,TRBJ2-7,TRBV7-2,.,.
CASSLPSPSYNEQFF,TGCGCCAGCAGCTTGCCAAGCCCCTCCTACAATGAGCAGTTCTTC,TRBJ2-1,TRBV5-1,few,.
CASSLDTGELFF,TGTGCCAGCAGCTTGGACACCGGGGAGCTGTTTTTT,TRBJ2-2,TRBV5-4,many,.
CSVDLSGGTDTQYF,TGCAGCGTTGACCTTAGCGGAGGCACAGATACGCAGTATTTT,TRBJ2-3,TRBV29-1,.,.
CASSDSGFAYNEQFF,TGTGCCAGCAGTGACAGCGGGTTCGCCTACAATGAGCAGTTCTTC,TRBJ2-1,TRBV28,.,.
CASSQETRPQETQYF,TGTGCCAGCAGCCAAGAAACTAGACCTCAAGAGACCCAGTACTTC,TRBJ2-5,TRBV14,.,.
CAISNQGGTEAFF,TGTGCCATCAGCAATCAGGGTGGCACTGAAGCTTTCTTT,TRBJ1-1,TRBV10-3,few,.
CASKADSYNEQFF,TGTGCCAGCAAGGCAGACTCCTACAATGAGCAGTTCTTC,TRBJ2-1,TRBV2,.,.
CASSLDSTSGNNEQFF,TGTGCCAGCAGCTTGGACTCGACTAGCGGTAACAATGAGCAGTTCTTC,TRBJ2-1,TRBV5-4,many,TRBD2
CAWSSRRTNYGYTF,TGTGCCTGGAGTTCAAGAAGGACTAACTATGGCTACACCTTC,TRBJ1-2,TRBV30,few,.
CASSLRGQGANQPQHF,TGCGCCAGCAGCCTACGTGGACAGGGGGCGAATCAGCCCCAGCATTTT,TRBJ1-5,TRBV4-1,few,TRBD1
CASGRSINTGELFF,TGTGCCAGCGGGCGGAGCATTAACACCGGGGAGCTGTTTTTT,TRBJ2-2,TRBV6-5,few,.
CASKGVGREKLFF,TGTGCCAGCAAAGGGGTCGGGCGTGAAAAACTGTTTTTT,TRBJ1-4,TRBV25-1,many,.
CASSESGTGSEQYF,TGCGCCAGCAGCGAAAGCGGGACAGGGTCCGAGCAGTACTTC,TRBJ2-7,TRBV4-3,few,TRBD1
CASSPLKGTYEQYF,TGTGCCAGCAGCCCCCTCAAGGGGACCTACGAGCAGTACTTC,TRBJ2-7,TRBV7-9,few,.
CAWTTSGRAGTDTQYF,TGTGCCTGGACGACTAGCGGGAGGGCGGGCACAGATACGCAGTATTTT,TRBJ2-3,TRBV30,.,TRBD2
CASSQEGARTGETQYF,TGCGCCAGCAGCCAAGAGGGCGCCAGGACGGGGGAGACCCAGTACTTC,TRBJ2-5,TRBV4-3,few,.
CASSRFRGAETQYF,TGTGCCAGCAGTCGATTCAGGGGCGCAGAGACCCAGTACTTC,TRBJ2-5,TRBV6-5,.,.
CASSSRLAGQETQYF,TGTGCCAGCAGCTCTCGACTAGCAGGACAAGAGACCCAGTACTTC,TRBJ2-5,TRBV5-4,.,TRBD2
CASRDRGLETQYF,TGTGCCAGCCGGGACAGGGGTTTAGAGACCCAGTACTTC,TRBJ2-5,TRBV6-6,few,TRBD1
CASSQDGNRVWAPLHF,TGTGCCAGCAGCCAAGATGGGAACAGGGTCTGGGCACCCCTCCACTTT,TRBJ1-6,TRBV14,few,.
CANPGGGLTYNEQFF,TGTGCCAACCCGGGCGGGGGCCTTACCTACAATGAGCAGTTCTTC,TRBJ2-1,TRBV6-5,.,.
CASGGGLLAGAGETQYF,TGTGCCAGCGGTGGGGGTCTACTAGCGGGAGCGGGAGAGACCCAGTACTTC,TRBJ2-5,TRBV25-1,.,TRBD2
CASSPDRVSYGYTF,TGTGCCAGCTCACCAGACAGGGTGTCCTATGGCTACACCTTC,TRBJ1-2,TRBV18,.,TRBD1
CASSLGASGSTDTQYF,TGTGCCAGCAGCTTAGGGGCTAGCGGGAGCACAGATACGCAGTATTTT,TRBJ2-3,TRBV11-3,.,TRBD2
CASSLVSVKSYEQYF,TGTGCCAGCAGCTTGGTGTCAGTAAAATCCTACGAGCAGTACTTC,TRBJ2-7,TRBV5-6,few,.
CATTRWANTGELFF,TGTGCCACAACGAGGTGGGCTAACACCGGGGAGCTGTTTTTT,TRBJ2-2,TRBV11-2,few,.
CASSLGHFDTGELFF,TGTGCCAGCAGCTTAGGACACTTTGACACCGGGGAGCTGTTTTTT,TRBJ2-2,TRBV11-2,.,.
CASSVRGNSNTGELFF,TGTGCCAGCAGCGTTCGGGGGAATTCGAACACCGGGGAGCTGTTTTTT,TRBJ2-2,TRBV9,.,.
CATSRDRAAGELFF,TGTGCCACCAGCCGGGACAGGGCGGCCGGGGAGCTGTTTTTT,TRBJ2-2,TRBV15,.,TRBD1
CASSIEAGTSDYTF,TGTGCCAGTAGTATAGAGGCAGGGACGTCGGACTACACCTTC,TRBJ1-2,TRBV19,few,.